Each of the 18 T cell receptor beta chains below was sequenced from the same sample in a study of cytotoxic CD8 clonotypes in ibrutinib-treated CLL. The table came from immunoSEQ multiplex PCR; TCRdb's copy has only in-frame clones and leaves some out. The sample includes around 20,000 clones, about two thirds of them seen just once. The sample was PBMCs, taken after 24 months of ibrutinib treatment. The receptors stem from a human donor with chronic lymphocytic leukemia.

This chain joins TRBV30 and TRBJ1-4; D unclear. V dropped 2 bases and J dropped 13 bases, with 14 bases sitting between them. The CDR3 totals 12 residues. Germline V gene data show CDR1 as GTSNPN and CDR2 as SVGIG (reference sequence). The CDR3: CAWSPRFERLFF. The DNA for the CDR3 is TGTGCCTGGAGTCCTCGGTTTGAGAGACTGTTTTTT.

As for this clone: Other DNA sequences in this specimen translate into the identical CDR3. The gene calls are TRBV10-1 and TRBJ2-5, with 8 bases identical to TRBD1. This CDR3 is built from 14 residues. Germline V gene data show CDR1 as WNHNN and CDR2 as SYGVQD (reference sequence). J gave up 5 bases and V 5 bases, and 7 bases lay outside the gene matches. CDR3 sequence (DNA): TGCGCCAGCAGTTTGGACAGGGTTGGGGAGACCCAGTACTTC. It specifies CASSLDRVGETQYF.

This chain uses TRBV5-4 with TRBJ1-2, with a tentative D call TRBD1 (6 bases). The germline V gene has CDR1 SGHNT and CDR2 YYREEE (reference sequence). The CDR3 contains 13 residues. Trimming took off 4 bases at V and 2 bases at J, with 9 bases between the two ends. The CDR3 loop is CASSTTGNYGYTF. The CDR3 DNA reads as TGTGCCAGCAGCACTACAGGGAACTATGGCTACACCTTC.

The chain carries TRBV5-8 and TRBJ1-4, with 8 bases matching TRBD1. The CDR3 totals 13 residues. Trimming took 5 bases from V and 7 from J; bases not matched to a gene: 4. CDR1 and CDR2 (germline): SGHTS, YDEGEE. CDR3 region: CASSWTGTEKLFF. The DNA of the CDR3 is TGTGCCAGCAGTTGGACAGGGACTGAAAAACTGTTTTTT.

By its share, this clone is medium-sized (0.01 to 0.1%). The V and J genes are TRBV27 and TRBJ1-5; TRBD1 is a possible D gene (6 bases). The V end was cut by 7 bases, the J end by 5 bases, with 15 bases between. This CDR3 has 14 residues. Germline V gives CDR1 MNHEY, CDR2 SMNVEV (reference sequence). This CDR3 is CASTPTGKDQPQHF. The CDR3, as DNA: TGTGCCAGCACCCCGACAGGAAAAGATCAGCCCCAGCATTTT.

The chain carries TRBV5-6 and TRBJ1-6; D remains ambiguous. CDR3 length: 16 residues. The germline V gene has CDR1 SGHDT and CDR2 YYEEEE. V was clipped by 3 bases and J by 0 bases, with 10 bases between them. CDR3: CASSSWAASYNSPLHF. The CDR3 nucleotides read TGTGCCAGCAGCTCCTGGGCAGCCTCCTATAATTCACCCCTCCACTTT.

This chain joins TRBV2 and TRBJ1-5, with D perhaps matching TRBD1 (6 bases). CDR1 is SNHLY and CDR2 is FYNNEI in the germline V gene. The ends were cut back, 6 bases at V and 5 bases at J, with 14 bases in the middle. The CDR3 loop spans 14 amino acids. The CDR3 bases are TGTGCCAGCAGGGAACCAGGGGACCATCAGCCCCAGCATTTT. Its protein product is CASREPGDHQPQHF.

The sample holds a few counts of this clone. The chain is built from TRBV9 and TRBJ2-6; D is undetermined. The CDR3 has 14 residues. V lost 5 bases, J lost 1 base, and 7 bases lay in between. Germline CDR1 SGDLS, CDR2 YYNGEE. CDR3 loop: CASSRRSGANVLTF. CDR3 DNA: TGTGCCAGCAGTCGTCGATCTGGGGCCAACGTCCTGACTTTC.

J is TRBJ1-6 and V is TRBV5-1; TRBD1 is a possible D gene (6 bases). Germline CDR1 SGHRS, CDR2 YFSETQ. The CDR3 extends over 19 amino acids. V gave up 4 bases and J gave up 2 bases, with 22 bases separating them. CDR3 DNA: TGCGCCAGCAGCCCAGCATCAGGAACAGGGATAACCTATAATTCACCCCTCCACTTT. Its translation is CASSPASGTGITYNSPLHF.

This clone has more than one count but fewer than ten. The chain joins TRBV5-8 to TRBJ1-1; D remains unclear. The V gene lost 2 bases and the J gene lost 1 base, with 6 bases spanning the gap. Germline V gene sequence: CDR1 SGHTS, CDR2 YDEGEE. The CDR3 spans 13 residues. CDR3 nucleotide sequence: TGTGCCAGCAGCTTCGAAAGGAACACTGAAGCTTTCTTT. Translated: CASSFERNTEAFF.

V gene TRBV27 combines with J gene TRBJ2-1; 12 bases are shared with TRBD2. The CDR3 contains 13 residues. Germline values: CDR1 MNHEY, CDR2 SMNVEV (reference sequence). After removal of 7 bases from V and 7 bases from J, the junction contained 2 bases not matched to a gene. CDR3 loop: CASTLAGGNEQFF. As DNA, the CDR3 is TGTGCCAGCACGCTAGCGGGAGGGAATGAGCAGTTCTTC.

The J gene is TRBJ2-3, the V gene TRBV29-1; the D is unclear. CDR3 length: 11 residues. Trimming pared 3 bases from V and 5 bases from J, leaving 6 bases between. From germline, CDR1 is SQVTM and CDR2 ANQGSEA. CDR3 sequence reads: CSVEGGDTQYF. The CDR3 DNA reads TGCAGCGTTGAGGGTGGAGATACGCAGTATTTT.

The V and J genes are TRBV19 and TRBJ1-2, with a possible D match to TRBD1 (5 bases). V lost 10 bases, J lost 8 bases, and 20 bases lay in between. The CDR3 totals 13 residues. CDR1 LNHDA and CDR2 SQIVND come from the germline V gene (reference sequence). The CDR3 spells CATHGGNVQGYTF. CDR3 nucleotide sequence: TGTGCCACTCATGGGGGGAACGTTCAGGGCTACACCTTC.

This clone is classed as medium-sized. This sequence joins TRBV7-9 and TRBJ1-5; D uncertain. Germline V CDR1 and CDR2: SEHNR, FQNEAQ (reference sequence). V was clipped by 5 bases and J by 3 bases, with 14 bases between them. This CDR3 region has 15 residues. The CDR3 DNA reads TGTGCCAGCAGCCCGCATGGTTCGGACAATCAGCCCCAGCATTTT. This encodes CASSPHGSDNQPQHF.

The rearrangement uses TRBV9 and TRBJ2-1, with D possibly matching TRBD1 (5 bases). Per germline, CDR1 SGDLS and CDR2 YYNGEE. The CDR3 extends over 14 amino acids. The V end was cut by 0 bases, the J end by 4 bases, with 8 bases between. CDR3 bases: TGTGCCAGCAGCGTAGTCCCAGGGTACAATGAGCAGTTCTTC. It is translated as CASSVVPGYNEQFF.

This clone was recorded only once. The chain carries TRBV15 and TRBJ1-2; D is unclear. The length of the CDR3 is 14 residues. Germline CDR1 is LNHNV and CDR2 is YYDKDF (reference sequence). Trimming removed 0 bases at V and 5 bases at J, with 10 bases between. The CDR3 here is CATSRDRANYGYTF. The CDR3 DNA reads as TGTGCCACCAGCAGAGATAGGGCAAATTATGGCTACACCTTC.

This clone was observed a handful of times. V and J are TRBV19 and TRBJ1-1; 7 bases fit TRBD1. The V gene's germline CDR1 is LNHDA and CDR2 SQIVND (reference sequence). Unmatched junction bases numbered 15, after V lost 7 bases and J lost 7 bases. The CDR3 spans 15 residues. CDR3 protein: CASTSYQDRVGEAFF. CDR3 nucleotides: TGTGCCAGTACCTCCTACCAAGACAGGGTGGGTGAAGCTTTCTTT.

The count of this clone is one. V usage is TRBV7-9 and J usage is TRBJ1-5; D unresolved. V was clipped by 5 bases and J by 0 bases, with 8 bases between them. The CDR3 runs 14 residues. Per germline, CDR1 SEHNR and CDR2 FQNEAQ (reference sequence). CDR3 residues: CASSRGDSNQPQHF. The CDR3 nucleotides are TGTGCCAGCAGCCGGGGAGATAGCAATCAGCCCCAGCATTTT.